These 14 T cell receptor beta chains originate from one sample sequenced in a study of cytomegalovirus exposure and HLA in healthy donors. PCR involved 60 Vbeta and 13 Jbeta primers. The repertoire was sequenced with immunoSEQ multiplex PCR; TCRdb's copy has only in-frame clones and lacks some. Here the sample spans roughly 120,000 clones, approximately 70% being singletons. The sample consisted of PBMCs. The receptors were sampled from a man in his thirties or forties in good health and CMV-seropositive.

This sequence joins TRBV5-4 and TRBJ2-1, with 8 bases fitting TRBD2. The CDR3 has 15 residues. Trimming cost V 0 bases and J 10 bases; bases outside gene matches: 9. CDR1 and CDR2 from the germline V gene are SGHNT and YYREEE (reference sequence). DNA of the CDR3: TGTGCCAGCAGCTTGGACGGGAGGGCTTCACAGGAGCAGTTCTTC. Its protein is CASSLDGRASQEQFF.

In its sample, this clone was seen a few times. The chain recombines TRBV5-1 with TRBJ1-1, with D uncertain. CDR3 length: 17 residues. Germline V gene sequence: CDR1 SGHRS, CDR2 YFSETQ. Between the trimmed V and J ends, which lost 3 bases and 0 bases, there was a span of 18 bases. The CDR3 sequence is CASSYSPDLRMNTEAFF. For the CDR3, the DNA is TGCGCCAGCAGCTATAGTCCCGATTTGAGGATGAACACTGAAGCTTTCTTT.

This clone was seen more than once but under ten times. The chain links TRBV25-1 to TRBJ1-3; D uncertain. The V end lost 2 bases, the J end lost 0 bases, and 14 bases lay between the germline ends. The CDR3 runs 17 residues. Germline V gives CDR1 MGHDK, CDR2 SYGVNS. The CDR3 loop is CASSEQPQAPSGNTIYF. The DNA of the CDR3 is TGTGCCAGCAGTGAACAACCTCAGGCACCCTCTGGAAACACCATATATTTT.

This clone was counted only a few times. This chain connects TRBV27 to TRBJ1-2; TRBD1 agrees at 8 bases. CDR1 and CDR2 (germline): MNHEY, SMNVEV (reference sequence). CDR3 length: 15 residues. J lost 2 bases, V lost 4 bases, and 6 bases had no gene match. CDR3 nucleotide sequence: TGTGCCAGCAGTTCGCCCGGACAGGGAAACTATGGCTACACCTTC. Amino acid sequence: CASSSPGQGNYGYTF.

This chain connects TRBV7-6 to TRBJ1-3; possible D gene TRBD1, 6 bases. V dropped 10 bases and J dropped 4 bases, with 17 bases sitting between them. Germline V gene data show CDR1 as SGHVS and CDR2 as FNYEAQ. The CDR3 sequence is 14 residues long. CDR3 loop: CATTNGGQGNTIYF. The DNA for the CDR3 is TGTGCCACCACTAACGGGGGGCAAGGAAACACCATATATTTT.

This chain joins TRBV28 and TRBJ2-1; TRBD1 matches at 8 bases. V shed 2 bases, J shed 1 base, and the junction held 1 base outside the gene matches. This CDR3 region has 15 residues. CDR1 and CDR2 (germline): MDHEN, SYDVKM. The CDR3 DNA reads TGTGCCAGCAGTTTACAGGGGGCGTCCTACAATGAGCAGTTCTTC. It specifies CASSLQGASYNEQFF. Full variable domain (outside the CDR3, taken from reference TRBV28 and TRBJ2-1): DVKVTQSSRYLVKRTGEKVFLECVQDMDHENMFWYRQDPGLGLRLIYFSYDVKMKEKGDIPEGYSVSREKKERFSLILESASTNQTSMYLCASSLQGASYNEQFFGPGTRLTVL.

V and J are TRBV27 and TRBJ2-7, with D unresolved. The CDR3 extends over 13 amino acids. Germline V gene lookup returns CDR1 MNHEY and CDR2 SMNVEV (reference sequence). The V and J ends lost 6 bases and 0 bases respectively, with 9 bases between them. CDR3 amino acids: CASSPADSYEQYV. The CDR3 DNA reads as TGTGCCAGCAGCCCCGCAGACTCCTACGAGCAGTACGTC.

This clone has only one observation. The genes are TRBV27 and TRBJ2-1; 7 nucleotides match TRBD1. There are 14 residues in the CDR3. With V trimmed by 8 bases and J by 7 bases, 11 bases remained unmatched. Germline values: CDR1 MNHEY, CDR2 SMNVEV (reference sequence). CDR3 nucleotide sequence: TGTGCCAGCTCAAGGGACAGTCGGGGAAATGAGCAGTTCTTC. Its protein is CASSRDSRGNEQFF.

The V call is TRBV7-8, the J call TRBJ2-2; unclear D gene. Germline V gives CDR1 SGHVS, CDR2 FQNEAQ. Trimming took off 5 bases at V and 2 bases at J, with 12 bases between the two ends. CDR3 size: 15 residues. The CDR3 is CASSKKRVNTGELFF. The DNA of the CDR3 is TGTGCCAGCAGCAAAAAACGCGTAAACACCGGGGAGCTGTTTTTT.

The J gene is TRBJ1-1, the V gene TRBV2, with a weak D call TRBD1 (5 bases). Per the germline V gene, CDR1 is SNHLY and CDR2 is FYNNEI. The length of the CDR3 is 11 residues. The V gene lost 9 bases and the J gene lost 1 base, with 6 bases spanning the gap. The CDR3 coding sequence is TGTGCCAGGGACAAGAACACTGAAGCTTTCTTT. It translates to CARDKNTEAFF.

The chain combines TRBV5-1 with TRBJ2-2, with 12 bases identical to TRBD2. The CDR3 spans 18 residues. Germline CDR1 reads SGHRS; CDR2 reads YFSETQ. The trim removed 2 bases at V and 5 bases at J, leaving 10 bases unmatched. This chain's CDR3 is CASSLIVTSGSGTGELFF. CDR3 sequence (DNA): TGCGCCAGCAGCTTAATAGTGACTAGCGGGAGTGGGACCGGGGAGCTGTTTTTT.

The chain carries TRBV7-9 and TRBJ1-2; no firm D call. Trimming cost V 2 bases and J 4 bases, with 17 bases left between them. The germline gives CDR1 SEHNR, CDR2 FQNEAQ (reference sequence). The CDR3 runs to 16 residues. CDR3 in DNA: TGTGCCAGCAGCTTATCCGCGACGCGGGCCCTCTATGGCTACACCTTC. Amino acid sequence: CASSLSATRALYGYTF.

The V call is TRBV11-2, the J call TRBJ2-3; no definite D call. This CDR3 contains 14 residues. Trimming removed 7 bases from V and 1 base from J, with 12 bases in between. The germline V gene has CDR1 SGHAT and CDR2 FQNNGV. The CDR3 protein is CASNQAPGTDTQYF. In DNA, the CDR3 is TGTGCCAGCAACCAGGCCCCAGGCACAGATACGCAGTATTTT.

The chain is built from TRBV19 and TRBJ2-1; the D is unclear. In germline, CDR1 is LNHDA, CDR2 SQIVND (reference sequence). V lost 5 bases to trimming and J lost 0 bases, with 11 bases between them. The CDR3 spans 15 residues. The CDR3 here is CASSRLVSSYNEQFF. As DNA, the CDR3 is TGTGCCAGTAGTCGGTTAGTGAGCTCCTACAATGAGCAGTTCTTC.